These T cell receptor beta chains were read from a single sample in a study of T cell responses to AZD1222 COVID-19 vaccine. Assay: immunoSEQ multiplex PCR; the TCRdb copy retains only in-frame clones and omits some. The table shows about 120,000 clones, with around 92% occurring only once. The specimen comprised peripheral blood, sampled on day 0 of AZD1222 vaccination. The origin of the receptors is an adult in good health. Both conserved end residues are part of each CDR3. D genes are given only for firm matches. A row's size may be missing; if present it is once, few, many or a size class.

cdr3_aa: CASSLGVQGQETQYF
cdr3_nt: TGCGCCAGCAGCCTTGGGGTTCAGGGTCAAGAGACCCAGTACTTC
v_call: TRBV5-1
clone_size: once
cdr3_length: 15
d_call: .
j_call: TRBJ2-5

cdr3_aa: CASSSTGLNTEAFF
cdr3_nt: TGTGCCAGCAGCTCCACCGGCCTGAACACTGAAGCTTTCTTT
v_call: TRBV7-3
clone_size: .
cdr3_length: 14
d_call: .
j_call: TRBJ1-1

cdr3_aa: CASSLSGTAYNEQFF
cdr3_nt: TGTGCCAGCAGCTTGTCGGGGACAGCCTACAATGAGCAGTTCTTC
v_call: TRBV5-5
clone_size: .
cdr3_length: 15
d_call: TRBD1
j_call: TRBJ2-1

cdr3_aa: CASSWETGAIVNVLTF
cdr3_nt: TGTGCCAGCAGTTGGGAGACAGGGGCGATAGTCAACGTCCTGACTTTC
v_call: TRBV6-2/TRBV6-3
clone_size: .
cdr3_length: 16
d_call: TRBD1
j_call: TRBJ2-6

cdr3_aa: CASSIDRAGETQYF
cdr3_nt: TGCGCCAGCAGCATAGACAGGGCGGGCGAGACCCAGTACTTC
v_call: TRBV5-1
clone_size: .
cdr3_length: 14
d_call: TRBD1
j_call: TRBJ2-5

cdr3_aa: CASSLSGGFSYNEQFF
cdr3_nt: TGTGCCAGCAGCTTATCAGGCGGGTTTTCCTACAATGAGCAGTTCTTC
v_call: TRBV11-2
clone_size: once
cdr3_length: 16
d_call: .
j_call: TRBJ2-1

cdr3_aa: CASSQDIPNSPLHF
cdr3_nt: TGTGCCAGCAGCCAGGACATTCCGAATTCACCCCTCCACTTT
v_call: TRBV3-1/TRBV3-2
clone_size: .
cdr3_length: 14
d_call: .
j_call: TRBJ1-6

cdr3_aa: CASSEALGARSPLHF
cdr3_nt: TGTGCCAGCAGTGAAGCGCTGGGGGCCAGGTCACCCCTCCACTTT
v_call: TRBV6-1
clone_size: .
cdr3_length: 15
d_call: .
j_call: TRBJ1-6

cdr3_aa: CASPWGRDYGYTF
cdr3_nt: TGTGCCAGCCCCTGGGGGAGGGACTATGGCTACACCTTC
v_call: TRBV27
clone_size: .
cdr3_length: 13
d_call: .
j_call: TRBJ1-2

cdr3_aa: CASILKREQLNTGELFF
cdr3_nt: TGTGCCAGCATCTTAAAAAGGGAACAGCTGAACACCGGGGAGCTGTTTTTT
v_call: TRBV7-8
clone_size: .
cdr3_length: 17
d_call: .
j_call: TRBJ2-2

cdr3_aa: CASRGISGRSYNEQFF
cdr3_nt: TGTGCCAGCAGGGGAATTAGCGGGAGGTCCTACAATGAGCAGTTCTTC
v_call: TRBV27
clone_size: .
cdr3_length: 16
d_call: TRBD2
j_call: TRBJ2-1

cdr3_aa: CASRLGTYNEQFF
cdr3_nt: TGTGCCAGCAGACTTGGAACCTACAATGAGCAGTTCTTC
v_call: TRBV5-8
clone_size: once
cdr3_length: 13
d_call: .
j_call: TRBJ2-1

cdr3_aa: CASSSTGYSVYEQYF
cdr3_nt: TGTGCCAGCAGTTCGACAGGGTATAGTGTCTACGAGCAGTACTTC
v_call: TRBV27
clone_size: .
cdr3_length: 15
d_call: TRBD1
j_call: TRBJ2-7

cdr3_aa: CATSKSAAGANVLTF
cdr3_nt: TGTGCCACCAGCAAGTCGGCGGCGGGGGCCAACGTCCTGACTTTC
v_call: TRBV15
clone_size: .
cdr3_length: 15
d_call: .
j_call: TRBJ2-6

cdr3_aa: CASSSGYGYTF
cdr3_nt: TGTGCCAGCAGTTCAGGCTATGGCTACACCTTC
v_call: TRBV12-3/TRBV12-4
clone_size: .
cdr3_length: 11
d_call: .
j_call: TRBJ1-2

cdr3_aa: CASSERLRGKVQFF
cdr3_nt: TGTGCCAGCAGTGAAAGGCTTCGAGGGAAGGTGCAGTTCTTC
v_call: TRBV6-4
clone_size: .
cdr3_length: 14
d_call: .
j_call: TRBJ2-1

cdr3_aa: CASSLRGYYGYTF
cdr3_nt: TGTGCCAGCAGTTTAAGGGGATACTATGGCTACACCTTC
v_call: TRBV27
clone_size: .
cdr3_length: 13
d_call: .
j_call: TRBJ1-2

cdr3_aa: CASSLASYEQYF
cdr3_nt: TGTGCCAGCAGCTTGGCATCGTACGAGCAGTACTTC
v_call: TRBV5-5
clone_size: .
cdr3_length: 12
d_call: .
j_call: TRBJ2-7

cdr3_aa: CASSPAAGESYEQYF
cdr3_nt: TGTGCCAGCAGCCCGGCCGCGGGAGAGTCTTACGAGCAGTACTTC
v_call: TRBV4-2
clone_size: .
cdr3_length: 15
d_call: TRBD2
j_call: TRBJ2-7

cdr3_aa: CASSLGQGELDTQYF
cdr3_nt: TGCGCCAGCAGCTTGGGGCAGGGGGAGTTGGATACGCAGTATTTT
v_call: TRBV5-1
clone_size: .
cdr3_length: 15
d_call: TRBD1
j_call: TRBJ2-3

cdr3_aa: CASSVKAGVVTDTQYF
cdr3_nt: TGTGCCAGCAGCGTTAAAGCGGGAGTCGTAACAGATACGCAGTATTTT
v_call: TRBV13
clone_size: .
cdr3_length: 16
d_call: TRBD2
j_call: TRBJ2-3

cdr3_aa: CASTPSPTGYGYTF
cdr3_nt: TGTGCCAGCACCCCCTCCCCCACGGGCTATGGCTACACCTTC
v_call: TRBV5-4
clone_size: .
cdr3_length: 14
d_call: .
j_call: TRBJ1-2

cdr3_aa: CASSLLRGRNTGELFF
cdr3_nt: TGTGCCAGCAGCTTACTCCGGGGCCGAAACACCGGGGAGCTGTTTTTT
v_call: TRBV11-3
clone_size: .
cdr3_length: 16
d_call: .
j_call: TRBJ2-2

cdr3_aa: CASSTSGRYEQYF
cdr3_nt: TGTGCCAGTAGTACCTCCGGACGGTACGAGCAGTACTTC
v_call: TRBV19
clone_size: .
cdr3_length: 13
d_call: .
j_call: TRBJ2-7

cdr3_aa: CASDMGTFGSQPQHF
cdr3_nt: TGTGCCAGCGACATGGGGACATTTGGCAGTCAGCCCCAGCATTTT
v_call: TRBV28
clone_size: .
cdr3_length: 15
d_call: .
j_call: TRBJ1-5

cdr3_aa: CASRGPGLNEQYF
cdr3_nt: TGTGCCAGCAGGGGACCGGGACTGAACGAGCAGTACTTC
v_call: TRBV28
clone_size: few
cdr3_length: 13
d_call: .
j_call: TRBJ2-7

cdr3_aa: CASTLSGTSSYNEQFF
cdr3_nt: TGTGCCAGCACCTTAAGCGGGACGAGCTCCTACAATGAGCAGTTCTTC
v_call: TRBV7-8
clone_size: .
cdr3_length: 16
d_call: TRBD2
j_call: TRBJ2-1

cdr3_aa: CASSLPGLAGDITDTQYF
cdr3_nt: TGTGCCAGCAGCTTACCAGGACTAGCGGGAGATATCACAGATACGCAGTATTTT
v_call: TRBV7-9
clone_size: once
cdr3_length: 18
d_call: TRBD2
j_call: TRBJ2-3

cdr3_aa: CASSPTGQSYEQYF
cdr3_nt: TGTGCCAGCAGCCCCACGGGACAGTCCTACGAGCAGTACTTC
v_call: TRBV7-3
clone_size: .
cdr3_length: 14
d_call: TRBD1
j_call: TRBJ2-7

cdr3_aa: CASSQRTGTDTQYF
cdr3_nt: TGTGCCAGCAGCCAACGTACAGGGACAGATACGCAGTATTTT
v_call: TRBV3-1/TRBV3-2
clone_size: .
cdr3_length: 14
d_call: .
j_call: TRBJ2-3

cdr3_aa: CASKLAGPYNEQFF
cdr3_nt: TGCGCCAGCAAACTAGCGGGGCCCTACAATGAGCAGTTCTTC
v_call: TRBV4-1
clone_size: once
cdr3_length: 14
d_call: TRBD2
j_call: TRBJ2-1

cdr3_aa: CASSYPLDRGGVNTEAFF
cdr3_nt: TGTGCCAGCAGCTACCCCTTGGACAGGGGCGGGGTGAACACTGAAGCTTTCTTT
v_call: TRBV5-4
clone_size: .
cdr3_length: 18
d_call: TRBD1
j_call: TRBJ1-1

cdr3_aa: CASSLQGFMNTEAFF
cdr3_nt: TGCGCCAGCAGCTTACAAGGCTTTATGAACACTGAAGCTTTCTTT
v_call: TRBV5-1
clone_size: .
cdr3_length: 15
d_call: .
j_call: TRBJ1-1

cdr3_aa: CASSPTAVTDTQYF
cdr3_nt: TGTGCCAGCAGCCCCACTGCGGTCACAGATACGCAGTATTTT
v_call: TRBV7-8
clone_size: few
cdr3_length: 14
d_call: .
j_call: TRBJ2-3

cdr3_aa: CASTWGVEETQYF
cdr3_nt: TGTGCCAGCACATGGGGGGTGGAAGAGACCCAGTACTTC
v_call: TRBV2
clone_size: .
cdr3_length: 13
d_call: .
j_call: TRBJ2-5

cdr3_aa: CASSLDLSSRAYYTF
cdr3_nt: TGTGCCAGCAGCTTAGACTTGAGTTCGCGGGCCTACTACACCTTC
v_call: TRBV7-9
clone_size: .
cdr3_length: 15
d_call: .
j_call: TRBJ1-2

cdr3_aa: CASSQVLAGSTGELFF
cdr3_nt: TGTGCCAGCAGCCAAGTCCTAGCGGGGAGCACCGGGGAGCTGTTTTTT
v_call: TRBV4-2
clone_size: .
cdr3_length: 16
d_call: TRBD2
j_call: TRBJ2-2

cdr3_aa: CASSIPATNEKLFF
cdr3_nt: TGTGCCAGCAGCATTCCTGCAACTAATGAAAAACTGTTTTTT
v_call: TRBV7-9
clone_size: .
cdr3_length: 14
d_call: .
j_call: TRBJ1-4

cdr3_aa: CASSPSRTQYF
cdr3_nt: TGTGCCAGCAGTCCCTCAAGGACCCAGTACTTC
v_call: TRBV12-3/TRBV12-4
clone_size: .
cdr3_length: 11
d_call: .
j_call: TRBJ2-5

cdr3_aa: CASSQDWPGSSYEQYF
cdr3_nt: TGCGCCAGCAGCCAAGACTGGCCCGGTAGCTCCTACGAGCAGTACTTC
v_call: TRBV4-1
clone_size: once
cdr3_length: 16
d_call: .
j_call: TRBJ2-7

cdr3_aa: CASSPGLAEASNTGELFF
cdr3_nt: TGTGCCAGCTCACCGGGACTAGCGGAAGCATCGAACACCGGGGAGCTGTTTTTT
v_call: TRBV18
clone_size: .
cdr3_length: 18
d_call: TRBD2
j_call: TRBJ2-2

cdr3_aa: CASGRTSASNEQFF
cdr3_nt: TGCGCCAGCGGGAGGACTAGCGCCAGCAATGAGCAGTTCTTC
v_call: TRBV5-1
clone_size: .
cdr3_length: 14
d_call: TRBD2
j_call: TRBJ2-1

cdr3_aa: CASSRAMDTEAFF
cdr3_nt: TGTGCCAGCAGCCGAGCGATGGACACTGAAGCTTTCTTT
v_call: TRBV9
clone_size: .
cdr3_length: 13
d_call: .
j_call: TRBJ1-1

cdr3_aa: CASSLVGGSGYNEQFF
cdr3_nt: TGTGCCAGCAGCTTAGTTGGCGGGAGTGGTTACAATGAGCAGTTCTTC
v_call: TRBV7-8
clone_size: .
cdr3_length: 16
d_call: TRBD2
j_call: TRBJ2-1

cdr3_aa: CASWGQGAGDTEAFF
cdr3_nt: TGTGCCAGCTGGGGACAGGGGGCGGGGGACACTGAAGCTTTCTTT
v_call: TRBV28
clone_size: .
cdr3_length: 15
d_call: TRBD1
j_call: TRBJ1-1

cdr3_aa: CAWSRDRVKVAEAFF
cdr3_nt: TGTGCCTGGAGCAGGGACAGGGTGAAGGTGGCTGAAGCTTTCTTT
v_call: TRBV30
clone_size: .
cdr3_length: 15
d_call: TRBD1
j_call: TRBJ1-1

cdr3_aa: CASSEDEGVGNQPQHF
cdr3_nt: TGTGCCAGCAGTGAAGATGAGGGTGTAGGGAATCAGCCCCAGCATTTT
v_call: TRBV6-1
clone_size: .
cdr3_length: 16
d_call: .
j_call: TRBJ1-5

cdr3_aa: CASSAPPGGSGELFF
cdr3_nt: TGTGCCAGCAGTGCACCCCCGGGCGGATCCGGGGAGCTGTTTTTT
v_call: TRBV25-1
clone_size: .
cdr3_length: 15
d_call: .
j_call: TRBJ2-2

cdr3_aa: CAQQRGHSYNEQFF
cdr3_nt: TGTGCCCAGCAGCGGGGGCACTCCTACAATGAGCAGTTCTTC
v_call: TRBV30
clone_size: .
cdr3_length: 14
d_call: TRBD2
j_call: TRBJ2-1

cdr3_aa: CASSPPGQDRFPRSYKEAFF
cdr3_nt: TGTGCCAGCAGCCCACCGGGACAGGACCGATTCCCACGCAGCTATAAGGAAGCTTTCTTT
v_call: TRBV3-1/TRBV3-2
clone_size: .
cdr3_length: 20
d_call: TRBD1
j_call: TRBJ1-1

cdr3_aa: CSATRGEQFF
cdr3_nt: TGCAGTGCTACGCGGGGTGAGCAGTTCTTC
v_call: TRBV20-1
clone_size: .
cdr3_length: 10
d_call: .
j_call: TRBJ2-1

cdr3_aa: CARSLAGPVHGTLGYEQFF
cdr3_nt: TGTGCCAGAAGCTTAGCGGGGCCAGTTCACGGGACTCTCGGGTATGAGCAGTTCTTC
v_call: TRBV5-3
clone_size: .
cdr3_length: 19
d_call: TRBD2
j_call: TRBJ2-1

cdr3_aa: CASSLRTGMNTEAFF
cdr3_nt: TGTGCCAGCAGCCTCCGGACGGGGATGAACACTGAAGCTTTCTTT
v_call: TRBV6-2/TRBV6-3
clone_size: .
cdr3_length: 15
d_call: .
j_call: TRBJ1-1